This passage covers 28 T cell receptor beta chains from one sample sequenced in a study of T cells in Graves' hyperthyroidism and ophthalmopathy. RNA transcripts were the template for amplifying TCR beta CDR3 regions. Primed by the HTBI set, a first-round RT-PCR was run on the TCR CDR3. Each CDR3 protein gets one entry after TCRdb re-called the multiplex PCR reads with MiXCR. Of roughly 360,000 distinct CDR3 sequences listed, about 13% are singletons. The sample taken for sequencing was blood. The origin of the receptors is a man between 25 and 39 years old with Graves' hyperthyroidism that later progressed to Graves' ophthalmopathy.

This clonotype showed up many times. The chain is built from TRBV13 and TRBJ2-7; 7 bases line up with TRBD2. Germline CDR1 is PRHDT and CDR2 is FYEKMQ (reference sequence). The CDR3 covers 14 residues. V dropped 2 bases and J dropped 4; count of bases not matched to a gene: 5. Here the CDR3 reads CASSLRRGVYEQYF. Written as DNA, the CDR3 is TGTGCCAGCAGCTTACGTCGGGGGGTGTACGAGCAGTACTTC.

This clonotype occurred many times. This chain uses TRBV5-1 with TRBJ1-1, with D possibly matching TRBD1 (6 bases). The CDR3 length is 16 residues. With 6 bases removed from V and 0 bases from J, the gap between germline ends came to 18 bases. The germline gives CDR1 SGHRS, CDR2 YFSETQ. CDR3 coding DNA: TGCGCCAGCAAGGTTTTACGGGGGGCGATGAACACTGAAGCTTTCTTT. Its protein is CASKVLRGAMNTEAFF.

The sample holds many counts of this clonotype. V is TRBV12-3 or TRBV12-4 and J is TRBJ2-1, with TRBD1 matching 10 bases. There are 14 residues in the CDR3. The V gene end was trimmed by 7 bases and the J gene end by 7 bases; junction bases not matched to a gene: 7. The CDR3, as DNA: TGTGCCAGCACCCCGGGACAGGGGTATAATGAGCAGTTCTTC. It specifies CASTPGQGYNEQFF.

This clonotype was seen repeatedly, ten times or more. The rearrangement uses TRBV7-9 and TRBJ2-7, with TRBD1 matching over 8 bases. Germline lookup yields CDR1 SEHNR and CDR2 FQNEAQ (reference sequence). V was clipped by 2 bases and J by 6 bases; unmatched bases: 18. This CDR3 is built from 18 residues. The CDR3 here is CASSLSLARQGMGVEQYF. In nucleotides, the CDR3 is TGTGCCAGCAGCTTAAGCCTCGCCCGACAGGGGATGGGAGTCGAGCAGTACTTC.

This clonotype was seen many times. The CDR3 protein is CASSFTDYEQYF. For the CDR3, the DNA is TGTGCCAGCAGCTTTACTGACTACGAGCAGTACTTC. The chain is built from TRBV7-2 and TRBJ2-7; D is unresolved. The CDR3 is 12 residues long. Germline V gives CDR1 SGHTA, CDR2 FQGNSA. Trimming left V 3 bases short and J 3 bases short, with 6 bases between.

This clonotype came up many times. The V call is TRBV6-1, the J call TRBJ1-5; TRBD1 might be the D (6 bases). CDR3 length equals 14 residues. V lost 2 bases and J lost 4, with 9 bases in between. CDR1 is MNHNS and CDR2 is SASEGT in the germline V gene. CDR3 nucleotides: TGTGCCAGCAGTGAATGGGACATTAATCAGCCCCAGCATTTT. Its translation: CASSEWDINQPQHF.

This clonotype showed up just a few times. V usage is TRBV30 and J usage is TRBJ2-3; TRBD2 matches at 10 bases. V shed 5 bases and J 5 bases; nucleotides not matched to a gene: 13. CDR1 GTSNPN and CDR2 SVGIG come from the germline V gene (reference sequence). This CDR3 has 16 amino acids. The CDR3 loop is CAWGTSAVVGLDTQYF. CDR3 sequence (DNA): TGTGCCTGGGGGACTAGCGCCGTTGTCGGGCTAGATACGCAGTATTTT.

This clonotype has only a few counts. The V and J genes are TRBV15 and TRBJ2-3; D is perhaps TRBD1 (6 bases). The CDR3 runs to 15 residues. Trimming removed 1 base at V and 0 bases at J, with 8 bases between. Germline V gene lookup returns CDR1 LNHNV and CDR2 YYDKDF (reference sequence). In DNA form, the CDR3 reads TGTGCCACCAGCAGAGGTGGACAGAGCACAGATACGCAGTATTTT. Residues: CATSRGGQSTDTQYF.

The table lists this clonotype with a few counts. The chain couples TRBV6-1 to TRBJ1-2; D is uncertain. Germline-derived CDR1 and CDR2 are MNHNS and SASEGT. The CDR3 is made up of 14 amino acids. V was clipped by 7 bases and J by 4 bases, with 16 bases between them. CDR3 residues: CASTQVGDRYGYTF. DNA of the CDR3: TGTGCCAGCACCCAAGTCGGGGATCGCTATGGCTACACCTTC.

The chain has TRBV19 and TRBJ1-5; 7 bases agree with TRBD1. CDR3 length: 17 residues. V dropped 1 base and J dropped 3; count of bases not matched to a gene: 9. CDR1 and CDR2 (germline): LNHDA, SQIVND (reference sequence). The CDR3 DNA reads as TGTGCCAGTAGTATAGGGTTGGGACAGCTTTACAATCAGCCCCAGCATTTT. This sequence encodes CASSIGLGQLYNQPQHF. Together with reference TRBV19 and TRBJ1-5, the CDR3 gives the full variable domain: DGGITQSPKYLFRKEGQNVTLSCEQNLNHDAMYWYRQDPGQGLRLIYYSQIVNDFQKGDIAEGYSVSREKKESFPLTVTSAQKNPTAFYLCASSIGLGQLYNQPQHFGDGTRLSIL.

At least ten counts were recorded for this clonotype. The chain's CDR3 is CASSLTGTGLYEQYF. CDR3 DNA: TGTGCCAGCAGCTTGACCGGGACAGGGCTCTACGAGCAGTACTTC. This rearrangement joins TRBV7-2 to TRBJ2-7; TRBD1 aligns across 9 bases. This CDR3 region has 15 residues. The J segment lost 3 bases and the V segment lost 3 bases, leaving 6 bases of the junction unmatched. Germline loops: CDR1 SGHTA, CDR2 FQGNSA.

The rearrangement joins TRBV15 to TRBJ2-2; possible D gene TRBD1, 6 bases. Germline V gives CDR1 LNHNV, CDR2 YYDKDF (reference sequence). V lost 0 bases and J 6 bases, leaving 8 bases between the germline ends. The CDR3 is 14 residues long. Written as DNA, the CDR3 is TGTGCCACCAGCAGAGACGCAGGGGCCGGGGAGCTGTTTTTT. As protein: CATSRDAGAGELFF.

This clonotype occurred a few times. This chain connects TRBV11-2 to TRBJ1-3; D is unresolved. The CDR3 runs to 13 residues. CDR1 SGHAT and CDR2 FQNNGV come from the germline V gene. V was cut by 4 bases and J by 4 bases, with 8 bases left in between. The CDR3 loop reads CASSSSLGNTIYF. The CDR3 nucleotides read TGTGCCAGCAGCTCCTCTCTGGGAAACACCATATATTTT.

This clonotype was counted between two and nine times. The chain couples TRBV7-9 to TRBJ2-3; TRBD1 aligns across 7 bases. Trimming took 5 bases from V and 2 from J; bases not matched to a gene: 10. The CDR3 length is 16 residues. CDR1 and CDR2 from the germline V gene are SEHNR and FQNEAQ (reference sequence). This CDR3 is CASSPRQGPYTDTQYF. The CDR3 coding sequence is TGTGCCAGCAGCCCAAGACAGGGACCTTACACAGATACGCAGTATTTT.

The chain employs TRBV6-1 and TRBJ1-6; possibly TRBD1 for D (6 bases). V shed 6 bases and J shed 4 bases, with 16 bases lying between them. Looked up from germline, CDR1 is MNHNS and CDR2 is SASEGT. CDR3 length equals 16 residues. CDR3 residues: CASRPQGIPYNSPLHF. In DNA, the CDR3 is TGTGCCAGCAGACCCCAGGGGATTCCTTATAATTCACCCCTCCACTTT.

This clonotype showed up many times. This sequence joins TRBV7-9 and TRBJ1-5; 8 nucleotides line up with TRBD1. Trimming removed 3 bases from V and 2 bases from J; junction bases left unmatched: 6. The CDR3 extends over 16 amino acids. Germline V gene data show CDR1 as SEHNR and CDR2 as FQNEAQ (reference sequence). CDR3 nucleotides: TGTGCCAGCAGCTTTCCTGGACAGGGCGGCAATCAGCCCCAGCATTTT. Translated, it gives CASSFPGQGGNQPQHF.

This clonotype was observed many times. This rearrangement joins TRBV12-5 to TRBJ1-1; D is possibly TRBD1 (5 bases). The germline V gene encodes CDR1 LGHNT and CDR2 FRNRAP. Trimming stripped 7 bases from V and 5 bases from J, with 14 bases between. This CDR3 has 13 residues. The CDR3 DNA reads TGTGCTAGTGCGGAGGGGCCGTTTACTGAAGCTTTCTTT. The encoded protein is CASAEGPFTEAFF.

There are a few counts of this clonotype. The gene calls are TRBV4-1 and TRBJ2-1; 7 bases agree with TRBD1. The CDR3 has 14 amino acids. CDR1 MGHRA and CDR2 YSYEKL come from the germline V gene. V gave up 4 bases and J gave up 10 bases; unmatched junction bases: 10. This CDR3 is CASSRLTGAWEQFF. As DNA, the CDR3 is TGCGCCAGCAGCCGCCTAACAGGGGCTTGGGAGCAGTTCTTC.

This clonotype has more than one count but fewer than ten. The genes are TRBV18 and TRBJ1-3; D is ambiguous. Trimming pared 5 bases from V and 1 base from J, leaving 12 bases between. CDR3 length equals 15 residues. From germline, CDR1 is KGHSH and CDR2 LQKENI. The CDR3 reads CASSERAQSGNTIYF. CDR3 nucleotide sequence: TGTGCCAGCTCAGAGAGGGCGCAGTCTGGAAACACCATATATTTT.

This clonotype was recorded many times. This CDR3 reads CASSPSGGADGYTF. The CDR3 DNA reads as TGTGCCAGCAGCCCCTCGGGGGGGGCGGATGGCTACACCTTC. The rearrangement joins TRBV7-6 to TRBJ1-2; the D gene is possibly TRBD1 (6 bases). The length of the CDR3 is 14 residues. V lost 5 bases, J lost 6 bases, and 16 bases lay in between. The germline V gene has CDR1 SGHVS and CDR2 FNYEAQ.

This clonotype showed up many times. This chain links TRBV5-1 with TRBJ2-7, with 8 bases aligning to TRBD1. CDR3 length: 14 residues. Germline values: CDR1 SGHRS, CDR2 YFSETQ. Trimming took 4 bases from V and 3 from J; bases not matched to a gene: 6. The CDR3 loop is CASSPDRVNYEQYF. The CDR3 coding sequence is TGCGCCAGCAGCCCGGACAGGGTTAACTACGAGCAGTACTTC.

In its sample, this clonotype was seen many times. V usage is TRBV30 and J usage is TRBJ2-7, with a weak D call TRBD2 (6 bases). V shed 2 bases and J shed 5 bases, with 13 bases lying between them. Per the germline V gene, CDR1 is GTSNPN and CDR2 is SVGIG (reference sequence). The CDR3 extends over 13 amino acids. The CDR3 nucleotides are TGTGCCTGGAGTCTGGGAGGTGTCAACGAGCAGTACTTC. Translated: CAWSLGGVNEQYF.

This clonotype was detected ten times or more. The rearrangement links TRBV2 to TRBJ2-1, with D possibly being TRBD2 (6 bases). The CDR3 has 13 residues. The germline gives CDR1 SNHLY, CDR2 FYNNEI. V was cut by 7 bases and J by 5 bases, with 12 bases left in between. CDR3 sequence reads: CASMIWGDNEQFF. The CDR3 coding sequence is TGTGCCAGCATGATTTGGGGGGACAATGAGCAGTTCTTC.

The chain combines TRBV10-3 with TRBJ2-3; 7 bases align to TRBD2. The CDR3 loop spans 14 amino acids. V was pared by 2 bases and J by 1 base, with 0 bases of the junction left unmatched. Germline V lookup: CDR1 ENHRY, CDR2 SYGVKD. CDR3 DNA sequence: TGTGCCATCAGTGAGGGGGGGGGCACAGATACGCAGTATTTT. Its protein is CAISEGGGTDTQYF.

The gene calls are TRBV28 and TRBJ1-4; no clear D. The CDR3 runs to 14 residues. The germline V and J ends were trimmed by 6 bases and 8 bases, with 16 bases remaining between them. Germline V gene lookup returns CDR1 MDHEN and CDR2 SYDVKM. The CDR3 DNA reads as TGTGCCAGCAGGCTAACCTATTTCGGGGAAAAACTGTTTTTT. The encoded protein is CASRLTYFGEKLFF.

This clonotype appeared many times. The chain carries TRBV28 and TRBJ2-4, with D maybe TRBD2 (6 bases). Germline lookup yields CDR1 MDHEN and CDR2 SYDVKM. CDR3 length: 13 residues. With 8 bases removed from V and 2 bases from J, the gap between germline ends came to 10 bases. CDR3 nucleotide sequence: TGTGCCAGCCGAGCGGGTTCCAAAAACATTCAGTACTTC. It yields the protein CASRAGSKNIQYF.

The table lists this clonotype with many counts. The CDR3 DNA sequence: TGTGCCAGCAGTGACCCTCCAGTTACCACCCAAGAGACCCAGTACTTC. Translated, it gives CASSDPPVTTQETQYF. V gene TRBV2 combines with J gene TRBJ2-5; no clear D. The V end was cut by 3 bases, the J end by 1 base, with 15 bases between. This CDR3 has 16 residues. CDR1 is SNHLY and CDR2 is FYNNEI in the germline V gene.

In its sample, this clonotype was seen many times. The chain joins TRBV20-1 to TRBJ2-7, with 9 nucleotides matching TRBD1. From germline, CDR1 is DFQATT and CDR2 SNEGSKA (reference sequence). CDR3 length: 14 amino acids. The V gene end was trimmed by 5 bases and the J gene end by 3 bases; junction bases not matched to a gene: 8. CDR3 sequence: CSADMPGQGYEQYF. Here the CDR3 DNA reads TGCAGTGCTGATATGCCGGGACAGGGCTACGAGCAGTACTTC.